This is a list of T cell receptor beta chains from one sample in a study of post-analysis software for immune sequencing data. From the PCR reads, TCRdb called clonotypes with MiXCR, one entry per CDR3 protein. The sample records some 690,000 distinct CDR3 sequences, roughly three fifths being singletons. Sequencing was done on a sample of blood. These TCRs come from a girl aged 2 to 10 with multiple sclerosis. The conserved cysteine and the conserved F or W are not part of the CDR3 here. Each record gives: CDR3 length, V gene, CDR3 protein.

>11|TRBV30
AWSVEGVQPQH
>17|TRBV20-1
SARPHRTSGGISQETQY
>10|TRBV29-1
SVGEPNTEAF
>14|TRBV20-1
SARIAGRVSSYEQY
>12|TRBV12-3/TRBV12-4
ASSLVDRYDEQY
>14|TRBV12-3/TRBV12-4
ASTDGGEGVQETQY
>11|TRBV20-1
SARDLPRAEQF
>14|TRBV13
ASSPNGISGTDTQY
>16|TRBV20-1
SASSSLAGGQRTDTQY
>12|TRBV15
ATSTRDRATKQF
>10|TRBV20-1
SASRETTEAF
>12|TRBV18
ASSPGPSAYEQY
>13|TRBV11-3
ASSRDRVEVDTQY
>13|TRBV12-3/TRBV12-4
ASRLAPSSYNEQF
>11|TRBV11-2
ASSRDSGTEQY
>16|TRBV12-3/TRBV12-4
ASSSPPPGQGTTDTQY
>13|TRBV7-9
ASSLAGGGRGEQY
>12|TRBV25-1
ASSPTDRTYEQY
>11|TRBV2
ASSRGSADTQY
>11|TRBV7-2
ASSPGTADTQY
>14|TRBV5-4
ASSLTSRRVVYTQY
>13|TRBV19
ASSIGTGGGQPQH
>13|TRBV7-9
ASSLEQGGADTQY
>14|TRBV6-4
ASSDTRSVSTDTQY
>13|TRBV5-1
ASSLGSVMNTEAF
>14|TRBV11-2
ASSYRTGTSSQTQY
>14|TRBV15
ATSRDRTGGPLEQY
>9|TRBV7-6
ASSPANEQF
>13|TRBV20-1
SAREQGGMNTEAF
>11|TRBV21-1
ASSKGTAYEQY
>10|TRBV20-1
SANSGEETQY
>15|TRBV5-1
ASSFGSGRTPYNEQF
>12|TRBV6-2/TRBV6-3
ASSYGGLTGELF
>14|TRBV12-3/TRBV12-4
ASKPSPWTENYGYT
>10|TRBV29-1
SVEYRNTEAF
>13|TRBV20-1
SSLGTGSVDYGYT
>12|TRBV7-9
ASSPQGSDTEAF
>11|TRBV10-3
AIGAAGTDTQY
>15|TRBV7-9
ASSLGSPVSGANVLT
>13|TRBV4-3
ASSQEAGIQETQY
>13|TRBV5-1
ASSFGTSAYNEQF
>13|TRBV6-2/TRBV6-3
ASSPPGGTKNIQY
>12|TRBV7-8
ASSLQSGRETQY
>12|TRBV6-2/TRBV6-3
ASRLAGDYNEQF
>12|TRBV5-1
ASDPGGVAKTQF
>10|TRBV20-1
SARTSEETQY
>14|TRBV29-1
SAQGLAGLSYNEQF
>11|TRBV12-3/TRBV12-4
ASTDALPLGYT
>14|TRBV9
ASSPHIRTIFDTQY
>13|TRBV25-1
ASSKTDRENYGYT
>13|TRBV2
ASSGTRGTRYEQY
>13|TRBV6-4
ASSDGTSGANEQF
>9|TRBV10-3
ATARDYEQY
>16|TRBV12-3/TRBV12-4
ASSLQGRNTYSNQPQH